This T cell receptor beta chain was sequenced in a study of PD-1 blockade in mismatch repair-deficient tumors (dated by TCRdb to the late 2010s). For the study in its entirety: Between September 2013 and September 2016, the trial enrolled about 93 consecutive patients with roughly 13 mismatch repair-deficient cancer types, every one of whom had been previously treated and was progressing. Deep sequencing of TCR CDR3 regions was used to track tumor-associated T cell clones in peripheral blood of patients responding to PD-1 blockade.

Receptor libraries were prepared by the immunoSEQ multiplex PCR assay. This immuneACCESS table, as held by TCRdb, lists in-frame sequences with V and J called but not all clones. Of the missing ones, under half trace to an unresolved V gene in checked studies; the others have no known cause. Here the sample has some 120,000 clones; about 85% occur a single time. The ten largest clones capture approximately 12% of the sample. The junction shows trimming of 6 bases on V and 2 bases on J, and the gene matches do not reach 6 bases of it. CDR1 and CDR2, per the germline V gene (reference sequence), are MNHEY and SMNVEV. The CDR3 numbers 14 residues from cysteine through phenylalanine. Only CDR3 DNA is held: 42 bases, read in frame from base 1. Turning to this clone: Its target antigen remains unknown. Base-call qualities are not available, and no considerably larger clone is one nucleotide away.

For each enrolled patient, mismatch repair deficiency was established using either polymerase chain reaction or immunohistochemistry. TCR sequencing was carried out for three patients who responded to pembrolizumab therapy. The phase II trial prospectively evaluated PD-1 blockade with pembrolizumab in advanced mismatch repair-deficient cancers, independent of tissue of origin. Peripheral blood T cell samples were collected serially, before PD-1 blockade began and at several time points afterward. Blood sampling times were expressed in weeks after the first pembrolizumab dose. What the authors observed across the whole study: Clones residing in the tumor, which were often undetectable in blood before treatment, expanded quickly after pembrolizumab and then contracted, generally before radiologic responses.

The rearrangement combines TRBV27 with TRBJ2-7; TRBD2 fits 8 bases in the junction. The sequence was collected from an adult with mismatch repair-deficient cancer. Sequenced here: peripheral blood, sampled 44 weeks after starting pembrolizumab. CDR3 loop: CASSTLAAPYEQYF. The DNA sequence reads TGTGCCAGCAGCACACTAGCGGCGCCCTACGAGCAGTACTTC.